These T cell receptor beta chains were read from a single sample in a study of T cell repertoires in cytomegalovirus infection. TCRdb reprocessed the reads via MiXCR and lists one record per CDR3 protein. The table lists about 300,000 distinct CDR3 sequences, around 10% of them singletons. Input material: PBMCs. Every receptor here comes from a human donor in good health (CMV status not recorded). Some clones in this sample may be carry-over from other donors' samples. The CDR3 runs from the conserved cysteine through the conserved F or W. A clone size is listed for some rows: how often the clone was seen (once, few, many), or a class if it is expanded.

J gene,clone size,V gene,CDR3 protein
TRBJ1-1,many,TRBV7-8,CASSFKGNTEAFF
TRBJ2-1,.,TRBV29-1,CSVGGLVSGGANEQFF
TRBJ2-1,.,TRBV19,CASSITFRNEQFF
TRBJ2-5,few,TRBV5-6,CATGRIQETQYF
TRBJ2-1,many,TRBV29-1,CSVETLTSGDYNEQFF
TRBJ2-5,.,TRBV20-1,CSARRRRQGARETQYF
TRBJ1-5,.,TRBV7-9,CASSSQRGKGQPQHF
TRBJ2-1,many,TRBV12-3/TRBV12-4,CASSPLSGGAGEQFF
TRBJ2-1,many,TRBV6-1,CASSLTGTGNNEQFF
TRBJ1-1,few,TRBV7-9,CASSLVRTGDTEAFF
TRBJ2-6,many,TRBV6-2/TRBV6-3,CASSALSLSGANVLTF
TRBJ1-3,many,TRBV28,CASSSGQLSGNTIYF
TRBJ2-5,many,TRBV12-3/TRBV12-4,CASSRPQGGETQYF
TRBJ2-5,many,TRBV11-3,CASSSRHQETQYF
TRBJ1-6,many,TRBV28,CASRQRDSSSPLHF
TRBJ1-6,.,TRBV11-2,CASSFRAHGSPLHF
TRBJ1-2,.,TRBV5-1,CASSYDSTYGYTF
TRBJ2-1,many,TRBV12-3/TRBV12-4,CASSLGQGPYNEQFF
TRBJ1-6,few,TRBV20-1,CSARGQWASYNSPLHF
TRBJ1-2,few,TRBV19,CASTRGYTF
TRBJ1-6,many,TRBV11-2,CASSISNSPLHF
TRBJ2-2,few,TRBV20-1,CSARKAGVNTGELFF
TRBJ2-3,many,TRBV20-1,CSANNRGTTDTQYF
TRBJ2-1,few,TRBV29-1,CSVVADSYNEQFF
TRBJ2-5,.,TRBV7-4,CASSSALTGNGETQYF
TRBJ2-3,.,TRBV20-1,CSARKDGTDTQYF
TRBJ2-1,few,TRBV29-1,CSVLGGLAGGRSYNEQFF
TRBJ1-4,few,TRBV20-1,CSAPGTPWGKLFF
TRBJ1-4,many,TRBV20-1,CSARSRQGPYEKLFF
TRBJ1-6,few,TRBV28,CASSSAAGPVGSPLHF
TRBJ2-7,many,TRBV12-3/TRBV12-4,CASSRIRDRAYEQYF
TRBJ1-2,many,TRBV7-2,CASSLTSGNYGYTF
TRBJ1-1,many,TRBV7-9,CASSLSEAFF